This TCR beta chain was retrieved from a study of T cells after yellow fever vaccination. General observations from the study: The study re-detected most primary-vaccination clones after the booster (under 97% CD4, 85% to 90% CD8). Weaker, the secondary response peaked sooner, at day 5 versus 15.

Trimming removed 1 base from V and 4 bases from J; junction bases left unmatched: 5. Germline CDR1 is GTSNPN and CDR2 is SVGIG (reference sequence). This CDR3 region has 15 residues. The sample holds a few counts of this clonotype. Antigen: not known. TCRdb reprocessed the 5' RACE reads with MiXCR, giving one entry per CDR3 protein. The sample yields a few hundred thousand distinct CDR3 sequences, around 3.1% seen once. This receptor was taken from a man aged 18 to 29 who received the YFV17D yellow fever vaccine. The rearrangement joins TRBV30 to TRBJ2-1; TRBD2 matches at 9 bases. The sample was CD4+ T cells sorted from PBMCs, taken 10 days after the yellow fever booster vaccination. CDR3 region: CAWSETSGLYNEQFF. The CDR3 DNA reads TGTGCCTGGAGTGAAACTAGCGGGCTATACAATGAGCAGTTCTTC.